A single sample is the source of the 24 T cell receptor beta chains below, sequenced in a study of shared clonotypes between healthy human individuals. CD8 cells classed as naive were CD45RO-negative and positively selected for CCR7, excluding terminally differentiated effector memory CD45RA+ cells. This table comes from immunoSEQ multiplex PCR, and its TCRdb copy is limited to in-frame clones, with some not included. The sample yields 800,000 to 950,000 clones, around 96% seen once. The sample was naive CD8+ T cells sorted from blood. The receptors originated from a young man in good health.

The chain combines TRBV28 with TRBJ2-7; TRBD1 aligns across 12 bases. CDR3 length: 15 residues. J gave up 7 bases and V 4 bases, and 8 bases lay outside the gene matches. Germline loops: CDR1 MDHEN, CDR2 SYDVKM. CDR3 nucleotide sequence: TGTGCCAGCAGTTACCGGGACAGGGGGCGGGAAGAGCAGTACTTC. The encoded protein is CASSYRDRGREEQYF.

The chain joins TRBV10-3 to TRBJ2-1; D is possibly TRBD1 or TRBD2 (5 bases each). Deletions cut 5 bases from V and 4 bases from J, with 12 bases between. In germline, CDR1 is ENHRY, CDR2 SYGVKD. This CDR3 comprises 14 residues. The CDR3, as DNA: TGTGCCATCAGTACCGGGACGGGATACAATGAGCAGTTCTTC. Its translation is CAISTGTGYNEQFF.

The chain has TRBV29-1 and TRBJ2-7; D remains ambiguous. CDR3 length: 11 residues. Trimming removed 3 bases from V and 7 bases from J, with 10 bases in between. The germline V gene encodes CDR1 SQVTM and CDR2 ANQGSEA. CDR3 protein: CSVESLGEQYF. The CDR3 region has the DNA TGCAGCGTTGAGAGCTTGGGAGAGCAGTACTTC.

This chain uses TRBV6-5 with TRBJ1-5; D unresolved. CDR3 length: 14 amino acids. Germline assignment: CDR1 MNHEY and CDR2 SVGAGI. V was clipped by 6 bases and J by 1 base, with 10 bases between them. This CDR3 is CASSITESNQPQHF. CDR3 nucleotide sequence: TGTGCCAGCAGCATTACAGAAAGCAATCAGCCCCAGCATTTT.

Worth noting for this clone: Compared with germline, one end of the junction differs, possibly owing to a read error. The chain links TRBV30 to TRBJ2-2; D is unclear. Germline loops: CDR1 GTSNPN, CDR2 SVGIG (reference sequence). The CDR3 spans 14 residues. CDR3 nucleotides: TGTGCATGGACCTGGGCAGCGAACACCGGGGAGCTGTTTTTT. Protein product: CAWTWAANTGELFF.

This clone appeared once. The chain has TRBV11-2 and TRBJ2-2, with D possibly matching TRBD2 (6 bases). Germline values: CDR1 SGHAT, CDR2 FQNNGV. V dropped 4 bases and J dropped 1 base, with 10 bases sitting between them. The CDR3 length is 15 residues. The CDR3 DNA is TGTGCCAGCAGCTCCCGGGACTTGAACACCGGGGAGCTGTTTTTT. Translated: CASSSRDLNTGELFF.

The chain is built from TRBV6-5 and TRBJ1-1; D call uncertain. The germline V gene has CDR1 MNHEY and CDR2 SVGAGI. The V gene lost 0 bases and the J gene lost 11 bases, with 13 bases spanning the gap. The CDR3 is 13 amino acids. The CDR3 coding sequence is TGTGCCAGCAGTTACTCTGAGACAAGGAAGGCTTTCTTT. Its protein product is CASSYSETRKAFF.

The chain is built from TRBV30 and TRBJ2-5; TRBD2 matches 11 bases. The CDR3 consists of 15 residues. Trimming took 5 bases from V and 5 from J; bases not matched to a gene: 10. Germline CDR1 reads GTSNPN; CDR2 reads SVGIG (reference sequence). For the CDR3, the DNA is TGTGCCTGGGGAGTCGGGACTAGCGGTACGGAGACCCAGTACTTC. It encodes CAWGVGTSGTETQYF.

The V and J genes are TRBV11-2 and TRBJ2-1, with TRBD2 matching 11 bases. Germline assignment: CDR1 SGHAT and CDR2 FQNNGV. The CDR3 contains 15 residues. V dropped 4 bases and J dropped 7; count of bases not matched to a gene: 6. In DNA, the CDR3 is TGTGCCAGCAGCTCTACTAGCGGGAGCTTGAATGAGCAGTTCTTC. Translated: CASSSTSGSLNEQFF.

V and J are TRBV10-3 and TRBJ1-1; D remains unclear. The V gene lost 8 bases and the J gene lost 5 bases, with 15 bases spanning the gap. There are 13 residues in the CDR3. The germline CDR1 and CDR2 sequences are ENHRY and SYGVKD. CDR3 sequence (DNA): TGTGCCATCGAGGCGGTAATGGGGACTGAAGCTTTCTTT. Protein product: CAIEAVMGTEAFF.

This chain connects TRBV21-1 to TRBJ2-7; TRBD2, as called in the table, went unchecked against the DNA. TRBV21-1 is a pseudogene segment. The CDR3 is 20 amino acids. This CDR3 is CASSKEQLAGVGVGGYEQYF. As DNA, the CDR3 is TGTGCCAGCAGCAAAGAGCAACTAGCGGGAGTCGGGGTCGGGGGCTACGAGCAGTACTTC.

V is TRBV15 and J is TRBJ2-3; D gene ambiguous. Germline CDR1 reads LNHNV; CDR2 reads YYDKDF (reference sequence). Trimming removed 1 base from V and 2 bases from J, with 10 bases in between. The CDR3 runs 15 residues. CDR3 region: CATSRADSDTDTQYF. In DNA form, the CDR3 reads TGTGCCACCAGCAGAGCTGACTCTGACACAGATACGCAGTATTTT.

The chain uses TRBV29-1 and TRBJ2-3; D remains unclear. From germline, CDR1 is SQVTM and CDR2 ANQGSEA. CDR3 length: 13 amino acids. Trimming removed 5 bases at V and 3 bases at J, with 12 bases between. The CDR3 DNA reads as TGCAGCGTTCTGCTCGTGGGAACAGATACGCAGTATTTT. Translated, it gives CSVLLVGTDTQYF.

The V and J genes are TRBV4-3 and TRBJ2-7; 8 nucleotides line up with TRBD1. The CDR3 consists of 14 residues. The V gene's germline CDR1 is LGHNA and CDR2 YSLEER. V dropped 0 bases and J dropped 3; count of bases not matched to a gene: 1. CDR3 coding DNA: TGCGCCAGCAGCCAAGAGACAGGGGACTACGAGCAGTACTTC. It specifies CASSQETGDYEQYF.

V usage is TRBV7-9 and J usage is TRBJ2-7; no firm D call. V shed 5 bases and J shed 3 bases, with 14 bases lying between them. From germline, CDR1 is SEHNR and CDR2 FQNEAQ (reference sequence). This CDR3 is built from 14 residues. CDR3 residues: CASSARVGGYEQYF. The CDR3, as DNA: TGTGCCAGCAGCGCCCGAGTCGGCGGCTACGAGCAGTACTTC.

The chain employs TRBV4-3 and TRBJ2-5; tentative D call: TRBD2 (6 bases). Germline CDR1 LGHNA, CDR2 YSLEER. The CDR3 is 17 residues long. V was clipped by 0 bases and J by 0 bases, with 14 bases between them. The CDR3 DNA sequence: TGCGCCAGCAGCCAAGATTGGTCAGGGAGGTACCAAGAGACCCAGTACTTC. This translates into CASSQDWSGRYQETQYF.

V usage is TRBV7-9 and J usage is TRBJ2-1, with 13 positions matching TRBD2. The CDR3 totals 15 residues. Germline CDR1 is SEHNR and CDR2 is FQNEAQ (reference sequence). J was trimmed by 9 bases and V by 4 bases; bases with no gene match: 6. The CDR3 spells CASSSRLAGGAEQFF. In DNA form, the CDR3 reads TGTGCCAGCAGCTCGCGACTAGCGGGAGGTGCTGAGCAGTTCTTC.

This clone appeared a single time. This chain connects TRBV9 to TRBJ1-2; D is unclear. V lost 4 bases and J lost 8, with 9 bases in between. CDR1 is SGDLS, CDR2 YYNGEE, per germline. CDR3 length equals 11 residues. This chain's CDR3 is CASSPSHGYTF. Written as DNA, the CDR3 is TGTGCCAGCAGCCCCAGTCACGGCTACACCTTC.

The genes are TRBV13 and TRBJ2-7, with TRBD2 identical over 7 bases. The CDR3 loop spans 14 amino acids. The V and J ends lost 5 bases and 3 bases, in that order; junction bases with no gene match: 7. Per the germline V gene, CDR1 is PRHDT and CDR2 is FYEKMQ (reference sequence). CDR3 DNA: TGTGCCAGCAGCCCCGTGGGGGGGGGCTACGAGCAGTACTTC. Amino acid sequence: CASSPVGGGYEQYF. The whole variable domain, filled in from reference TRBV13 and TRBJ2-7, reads AAGVIQSPRHLIKEKRETATLKCYPIPRHDTVYWYQQGPGQDPQFLISFYEKMQSDKGSIPDRFSAQQFSDYHSELNMSSLELGDSALYFCASSPVGGGYEQYFGPGTRLTVT.

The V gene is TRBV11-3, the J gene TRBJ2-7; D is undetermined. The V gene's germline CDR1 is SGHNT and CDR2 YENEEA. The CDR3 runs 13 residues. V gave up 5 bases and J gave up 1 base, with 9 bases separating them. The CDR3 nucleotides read TGTGCCAGCAGCCTCCATACTTCCTACGAGCAGTACTTC. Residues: CASSLHTSYEQYF.

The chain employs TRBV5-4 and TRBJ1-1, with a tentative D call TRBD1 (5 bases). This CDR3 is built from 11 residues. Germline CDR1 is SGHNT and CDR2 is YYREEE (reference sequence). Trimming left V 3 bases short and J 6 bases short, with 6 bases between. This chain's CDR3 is CASSWGAEAFF. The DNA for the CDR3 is TGTGCCAGCAGCTGGGGGGCTGAAGCTTTCTTT.

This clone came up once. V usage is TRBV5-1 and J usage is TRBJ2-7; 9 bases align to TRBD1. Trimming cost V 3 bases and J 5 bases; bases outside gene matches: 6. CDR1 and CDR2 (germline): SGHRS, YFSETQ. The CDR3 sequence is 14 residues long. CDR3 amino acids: CASSWGQGDDEQYF. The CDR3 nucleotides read TGCGCCAGCAGCTGGGGACAGGGCGACGACGAGCAGTACTTC.

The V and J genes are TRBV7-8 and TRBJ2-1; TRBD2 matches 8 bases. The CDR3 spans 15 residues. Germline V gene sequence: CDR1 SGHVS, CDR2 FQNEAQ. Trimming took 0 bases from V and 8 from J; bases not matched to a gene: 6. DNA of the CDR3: TGTGCCAGCAGCTTAGCGAGCGGGAGATTCGATGAGCAGTTCTTC. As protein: CASSLASGRFDEQFF.

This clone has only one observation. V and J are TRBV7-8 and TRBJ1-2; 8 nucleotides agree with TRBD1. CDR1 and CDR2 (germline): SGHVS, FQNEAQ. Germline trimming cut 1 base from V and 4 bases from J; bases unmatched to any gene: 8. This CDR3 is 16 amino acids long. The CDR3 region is CASSLVPGGVGYGYTF. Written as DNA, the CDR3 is TGTGCCAGCAGCTTAGTTCCAGGGGGCGTAGGCTATGGCTACACCTTC.